This is a list of T cell receptor beta chains from one sample in a study of OX40 agonist ivuxolimab in advanced cancers. Profiling relied on immunoSEQ multiplex PCR, and the TCRdb table lists in-frame clones only, not all of them. This sample has 50,000 or so clones, with about 86% found just once. Here the sequenced sample was CD4+ or CD8+ T cells sorted from blood, taken in a trial of the OX40 agonist ivuxolimab. These receptor sequences come from an adult with an advanced solid tumor such as melanoma, head and neck, liver or kidney cancer. The CDR3 runs from the conserved cysteine through the conserved F or W. D genes are given only for firm matches. Clone size, where shown, is once, few, many, or a class for clones that have expanded.

>TRBJ2-5|TRBV19|-|-
CASSIGGGALETQYF
TGTGCCAGTAGTATTGGTGGGGGGGCCTTAGAGACCCAGTACTTC
>TRBJ2-6|TRBV10-3|-|-
CAISESAGTGANVLTF
TGTGCCATCAGTGAGTCGGCAGGGACTGGGGCCAACGTCCTGACTTTC
>TRBJ2-1|TRBV23-1|-|TRBD2
CASSQRTSGRLPRHDEQFF
TGCGCCAGCAGTCAGCGGACTAGCGGGAGACTTCCTCGACACGATGAGCAGTTCTTC
>TRBJ1-5|TRBV5-6|-|-
CASSLRQNSNQPQHF
TGTGCCAGCAGCTTGAGACAGAATAGCAATCAGCCCCAGCATTTT
>TRBJ2-5|TRBV5-1|-|-
CASSLGLGMVGETQYF
TGCGCCAGCAGCTTGGGACTGGGTATGGTAGGAGAGACCCAGTACTTC
>TRBJ1-3|TRBV6-5|-|-
CASSSGVSGNTIYF
TGTGCCAGCAGTTCAGGGGTCTCTGGAAACACCATATATTTT
>TRBJ2-3|TRBV30|-|TRBD1
CAWTKTGGTDTQYF
TGTGCCTGGACCAAGACAGGGGGCACAGATACGCAGTATTTT
>TRBJ1-1|TRBV15|-|-
CATSRPGPEAFF
TGTGCCACCAGCAGACCAGGACCTGAAGCTTTCTTT
>TRBJ2-7|TRBV2|-|TRBD2
CASSSGLAGVLQYF
TGTGCCAGCAGCTCGGGACTAGCGGGAGTTTTGCAGTACTTC
>TRBJ2-7|TRBV28|-|-
CASSSRAVDGYEQYF
TGTGCCAGCAGTTCGAGGGCGGTAGACGGCTACGAGCAGTACTTC
>TRBJ1-1|TRBV7-8|-|-
CASSLVRGYAEAFF
TGTGCCAGCAGCTTAGTTAGGGGTTACGCTGAAGCTTTCTTT
>TRBJ1-5|TRBV27|-|-
CASSLSASREKPQHF
TGTGCCAGCAGTTTATCGGCTTCCAGGGAGAAGCCCCAGCATTTT
>TRBJ2-7|TRBV5-4|few|-
CASGSGTRSSEQYF
TGTGCCAGCGGATCCGGGACTCGTAGTTCCGAGCAGTACTTC
>TRBJ2-7|TRBV4-2|few|TRBD2
CASRSSGASYEQYF
TGTGCCAGCAGAAGCAGCGGGGCCTCCTACGAGCAGTACTTC
>TRBJ1-2|TRBV6-5|-|-
CASRGDSYYGYTF
TGTGCCAGCAGAGGCGACAGTTACTATGGCTACACCTTC
>TRBJ1-1|TRBV6-6|-|TRBD1
CASKYRDSEAFF
TGTGCCAGCAAATACCGGGACAGTGAAGCTTTCTTT
>TRBJ2-2|TRBV10-3|-|-
CASSPGGTRTTGELFF
TGTGCCTCTAGTCCCGGAGGGACACGCACCACCGGGGAGCTGTTTTTT
>TRBJ1-2|TRBV7-9|-|TRBD1
CASSLAGQGLNTF
TGTGCCAGCAGCTTAGCCGGACAGGGGTTGAACACCTTC
>TRBJ2-7|TRBV7-2|-|TRBD2
CASSFHSGGPSYEQYF
TGTGCCAGCAGCTTCCATAGCGGGGGACCGTCCTACGAGCAGTACTTC
>TRBJ2-7|TRBV7-9|-|TRBD1
CASSSIGGAYEQYF
TGTGCCAGCAGCTCGATAGGGGGCGCCTACGAGCAGTACTTC
>TRBJ2-7|TRBV19|-|TRBD2
CASSIDRRGISYEQYF
TGTGCCAGTAGTATAGACCGGCGGGGGATCTCCTACGAGCAGTACTTC
>TRBJ1-6|TRBV30|-|-
CAWSAPITAGSYNSPLHF
TGTGCCTGGAGTGCACCCATCACCGCCGGCTCCTATAATTCACCCCTCCACTTT
>TRBJ1-6|TRBV5-1|-|-
CASRPGTDFSPLHF
TGCGCCAGCAGACCCGGGACCGACTTTTCACCCCTCCACTTT
>TRBJ2-2|TRBV6-4|-|-
CASSESGTFPGELFF
TGTGCCAGCAGTGAATCCGGGACTTTTCCCGGGGAGCTGTTTTTT
>TRBJ2-1|TRBV5-1|-|TRBD2
CASSLSQAGGEQFF
TGCGCCAGCAGCTTGTCACAGGCCGGGGGGGAGCAGTTCTTC
>TRBJ1-5|TRBV2|-|-
CASSTGSLLSQHF
TGTGCCAGCAGCACCGGGTCCTTGCTTTCCCAGCATTTT
>TRBJ2-3|TRBV6-1|-|-
CASNDRTIGRDTQYF
TGTGCCAGCAACGACCGAACTATTGGGAGAGATACGCAGTATTTT
>TRBJ1-4|TRBV28|-|-
CASRNRDLEANEKLFF
TGTGCCAGCAGAAACCGGGACTTAGAGGCTAATGAAAAACTGTTTTTT